The 15 T cell receptor beta chains reported below all come from one sample, sequenced in a study of CD8+ T cells in alopecia areata. After isolation, RNA underwent reverse transcription to generate cDNA as the sequencing template. Profiled with immunoSEQ multiplex PCR; TCRdb holds only in-frame clones, not every one. Of 95,000 to 100,000 clones in the sample, around 60% were seen once. Documented treatment: oral pan-JAK inhibitor, 5-10 mg twice daily. The sample was CD8+ T cells sorted from blood, taken around week 55, from a patient treated with tofacitinib. These receptors were taken from a human donor with alopecia areata.

The V and J genes are TRBV4-1 and TRBJ1-3; D call uncertain. The CDR3 is made up of 20 amino acids. Per germline, CDR1 MGHRA and CDR2 YSYEKL. V was pared by 0 bases and J by 7 bases, with 28 bases between. The CDR3 loop is CASSQDGTFTRSGFRNTIYF. The CDR3, as DNA: TGCGCCAGCAGCCAAGACGGCACGTTCACCCGTTCGGGGTTTCGGAACACCATATATTTT.

This chain links TRBV13 with TRBJ2-7; 8 nucleotides line up with TRBD1. This CDR3 contains 15 residues. Germline lookup yields CDR1 PRHDT and CDR2 FYEKMQ (reference sequence). The V gene end was trimmed by 4 bases and the J gene end by 2 bases; junction bases not matched to a gene: 7. CDR3 sequence reads: CASSSGGSGPYEQYF. The CDR3, as DNA: TGTGCCAGCAGCTCAGGGGGCTCGGGTCCCTACGAGCAGTACTTC.

The chain employs TRBV4-1 and TRBJ2-3; TRBD2 matches 8 bases. The CDR3 extends over 14 amino acids. CDR1 is MGHRA, CDR2 YSYEKL, per germline. The junction had 0 bases not matched to a gene; V was cut back by 1 base and J by 3 bases. The CDR3 loop is CASSQVAGTDTQYF. The CDR3 DNA reads as TGCGCCAGCAGCCAAGTAGCGGGGACAGATACGCAGTATTTT.

The V gene is TRBV30, the J gene TRBJ2-7; D is unclear. Per germline, CDR1 GTSNPN and CDR2 SVGIG (reference sequence). CDR3 length: 12 amino acids. The V and J ends lost 3 bases and 5 bases respectively, with 11 bases between them. CDR3 sequence: CAWSGPGHEQYF. The CDR3 DNA sequence: TGTGCCTGGAGCGGCCCCGGCCACGAGCAGTACTTC.

The rearrangement joins TRBV19 to TRBJ2-7; a possible D gene is TRBD1 (7 bases). Trimming cost V 6 bases and J 0 bases, with 12 bases left between them. Germline assignment: CDR1 LNHDA and CDR2 SQIVND (reference sequence). The CDR3 is 14 residues long. CDR3 residues: CASSAGQISYEQYF. CDR3 nucleotide sequence: TGTGCCAGTAGCGCGGGACAGATCTCCTACGAGCAGTACTTC.

The V gene is TRBV15, the J gene TRBJ1-5, with 8 positions matching TRBD1. There are 19 residues in the CDR3. The V gene end was trimmed by 0 bases and the J gene end by 7 bases; junction bases not matched to a gene: 17. CDR1 and CDR2 (germline): LNHNV, YYDKDF (reference sequence). The CDR3 loop reads CATSREPATVDRAGQPQHF. CDR3 DNA: TGTGCCACCAGCAGAGAACCCGCGACCGTGGACAGGGCAGGACAGCCCCAGCATTTT.

The CDR3 here is CASSLQGQGSLYGYTF. The DNA of the CDR3 is TGTGCCAGCAGCCTCCAGGGACAGGGGAGTCTCTATGGCTACACCTTC. V is TRBV13 and J is TRBJ1-2, with 10 bases that match TRBD1. This CDR3 region has 16 residues. V trimming: 5 bases; J trimming: 4 bases; junction bases outside the gene matches: 10. The germline CDR1 and CDR2 sequences are PRHDT and FYEKMQ (reference sequence).

The chain uses TRBV6-5 and TRBJ1-6; possibly TRBD1 for D (6 bases). V was clipped by 5 bases and J by 9 bases, with 14 bases between them. This CDR3 region has 14 residues. Germline CDR1 and CDR2: MNHEY and SVGAGI. This CDR3 reads CASSEDVRGSPLHF. CDR3 DNA sequence: TGTGCCAGCAGTGAGGACGTCAGGGGTTCACCCCTCCACTTT.

The V gene is TRBV6-6, the J gene TRBJ1-1; a possible D gene is TRBD1 (5 bases). The CDR3 loop spans 11 amino acids. Trimming shortened V by 4 bases and J by 6 bases, and 6 bases separated the two germline ends. Per germline, CDR1 MNHNY and CDR2 SVGAGI (reference sequence). The DNA of the CDR3 is TGTGCCAGCAGTTCGACAGCTGAAGCTTTCTTT. Translation gives CASSSTAEAFF.

The rearrangement links TRBV7-8 to TRBJ1-4, with a tentative D call TRBD1 (5 bases). This CDR3 is built from 16 residues. In germline, CDR1 is SGHVS, CDR2 FQNEAQ. V gave up 2 bases and J gave up 4 bases, with 14 bases separating them. DNA for the CDR3: TGTGCCAGCAGCTTACAGTCGGGGGTCCATAATGAAAAACTGTTTTTT. As protein: CASSLQSGVHNEKLFF.

The V call is TRBV7-6, the J call TRBJ1-1; D is unresolved. The CDR3 runs to 15 residues. The germline V gene has CDR1 SGHVS and CDR2 FNYEAQ. Trimming cost V 1 base and J 3 bases, with 12 bases left between them. The CDR3 nucleotides are TGTGCCAGCAGCTTAGGGCCCGGGGAAGACACTGAAGCTTTCTTT. Amino acid sequence: CASSLGPGEDTEAFF.

V and J are TRBV4-1 and TRBJ1-5; D is unresolved. V was pared by 1 base and J by 2 bases, with 12 bases between. Germline values: CDR1 MGHRA, CDR2 YSYEKL. This CDR3 is built from 16 residues. The CDR3 nucleotides read TGCGCCAGCAGCCAAGCGGCGATATGGGGCAATCAGCCCCAGCATTTT. Encoded protein: CASSQAAIWGNQPQHF.

This clone has a handful of counts. The chain employs TRBV5-1 and TRBJ2-3, with D possibly being TRBD1 (5 bases). Germline V CDR1 and CDR2: SGHRS, YFSETQ. The CDR3 consists of 13 residues. Between the trimmed V and J ends, which lost 6 bases and 1 base, there was a span of 9 bases. The CDR3 DNA follows: TGCGCCAGCACGGACATCGGCACAGATACGCAGTATTTT. Amino acid sequence: CASTDIGTDTQYF.

This chain links TRBV2 with TRBJ1-1, with 9 bases identical to TRBD1. The V gene end was trimmed by 6 bases and the J gene end by 2 bases; junction bases not matched to a gene: 7. Germline V gives CDR1 SNHLY, CDR2 FYNNEI. There are 15 residues in the CDR3. Written as DNA, the CDR3 is TGTGCCAGCAGAGGAACAGGGGGCTTAAACACTGAAGCTTTCTTT. It yields the protein CASRGTGGLNTEAFF.

The chain uses TRBV6-5 and TRBJ2-7; 9 bases match TRBD2. Trimming removed 5 bases from V and 1 base from J; junction bases left unmatched: 3. Germline V lookup: CDR1 MNHEY, CDR2 SVGAGI. The CDR3 runs to 14 residues. CDR3 residues: CASSPGLASYEQYF. DNA of the CDR3: TGTGCCAGCAGTCCGGGACTAGCTTCCTACGAGCAGTACTTC.